The 5 T cell receptor beta chains listed next were all sequenced from one sample in a study of T cells in localized non-small cell lung cancer. This table comes from immunoSEQ multiplex PCR, and its TCRdb copy is limited to in-frame clones, with some not included. Here the sample spans around 8,600 clones, around 87% being singletons. The material was peripheral blood, obtained before any cancer treatment. These receptors were collected from a male donor aged 60 or older with stage III lung adenocarcinoma.

The chain is built from TRBV11-3 and TRBJ1-1, with TRBD1 identical over 10 bases. Per germline, CDR1 SGHNT and CDR2 YENEEA. With V trimmed by 3 bases and J by 7 bases, 5 bases remained unmatched. CDR3 size: 14 residues. In DNA form, the CDR3 reads TGTGCCAGCAGCTTCTCCGGGACAGGGGTTGAAGCTTTCTTT. Translation: CASSFSGTGVEAFF.

The rearrangement joins TRBV5-1 to TRBJ1-1; D unclear. Germline CDR1 and CDR2: SGHRS and YFSETQ. CDR3 length equals 13 residues. V gave up 1 base and J gave up 5 bases, with 9 bases separating them. The CDR3 loop is CASSLKGETEAFF. CDR3 coding DNA: TGCGCCAGCAGCTTGAAAGGAGAAACTGAAGCTTTCTTT.

This chain uses TRBV4-2 with TRBJ2-7, with 13 bases aligning to TRBD2. The CDR3 is made up of 16 amino acids. Per the germline V gene, CDR1 is LGHNA and CDR2 is YNFKEQ. The J segment lost 4 bases and the V segment lost 3 bases, leaving 6 bases of the junction unmatched. CDR3 DNA sequence: TGTGCCAGCAGCCAGGAACTAGCGGGGGGGCGGTACGAGCAGTACTTC. Encoded protein: CASSQELAGGRYEQYF.

This chain links TRBV5-1 with TRBJ2-3; D may be TRBD2 (6 bases). Germline CDR1 SGHRS, CDR2 YFSETQ. CDR3 length equals 13 residues. V lost 2 bases to trimming and J lost 4 bases, with 8 bases between them. The CDR3 loop reads CASSLRLADTQYF. In nucleotides, the CDR3 is TGCGCCAGCAGCTTACGACTAGCAGATACGCAGTATTTT.

In its sample, this clone was seen a few times. The rearrangement links TRBV28 to TRBJ1-5, with D possibly matching TRBD1 (5 bases). Germline V lookup: CDR1 MDHEN, CDR2 SYDVKM. Trimming took 7 bases from V and 7 from J, leaving 14 bases between them. The CDR3 loop spans 13 amino acids. CDR3 residues: CASTRARWQPQHF. The CDR3 DNA reads TGTGCCAGCACCAGGGCACGATGGCAGCCCCAGCATTTT.